These T cell receptor beta chains were read from a single sample in a study of CD4 T cells in relation to SARS-CoV-2 and coronaviruses. Libraries were prepared by immunoSEQ multiplex PCR; TCRdb keeps only in-frame clonotypes and omits some of them. This sample yields 25,000 to 30,000 clones, of which 74% are seen a single time; roughly 25% belongs to the top ten. Which antigens these TCRs recognize remains unknown. Sequences were obtained from CD4+ T cells from PBMCs, cultured in vitro. These receptors were taken from a human donor in good health. CDR3s include the opening cysteine and the closing phenylalanine or tryptophan. A D gene is named only where the DNA matches it firmly. Size tells how often a clone was seen (once, few, many) or the class of an expanded clone, and some rows leave it out.

CDR3 DNA	CDR3 protein	clone size	J gene	D gene	V gene
TGCGCCAGCAGCCAAGGTCGCAGGACCGGGGAGCTGTTTTTT	CASSQGRRTGELFF	.	TRBJ2-2	.	TRBV4-3
TGTGCCAGCAGTCCGGGGGGTACTAATGAAAAACTGTTTTTT	CASSPGGTNEKLFF	.	TRBJ1-4	.	TRBV6-2/TRBV6-3
TGTGCCAGCAGTGGGGGCCATGGGCAGGGGGCTAACTATGGCTACACCTTC	CASSGGHGQGANYGYTF	.	TRBJ1-2	TRBD1	TRBV25-1
TGTGCCAGCAGTTACAGTCCTAGCGGGAGATCGGGGGAGCTGTTTTTT	CASSYSPSGRSGELFF	once	TRBJ2-2	TRBD2	TRBV6-2/TRBV6-3
TGTGCCAGCAGCCAAGATCTGGGAACCTCTGGAAACACCATATATTTT	CASSQDLGTSGNTIYF	.	TRBJ1-3	.	TRBV3-1/TRBV3-2
TGCGCCAGCAGCCAAGATTCGACTAGCGGGGGAACCCAGTACTTC	CASSQDSTSGGTQYF	.	TRBJ2-5	TRBD2	TRBV4-3
TGCAGTGCTAGTGACTTAAGCAATCAGCCCCAGCATTTT	CSASDLSNQPQHF	.	TRBJ1-5	.	TRBV20-1
TGTGCCAGCAGCTCCCTTAGCGGGAGAGCCGTGGGAAAGCAGTTCTTC	CASSSLSGRAVGKQFF	.	TRBJ2-1	TRBD2	TRBV7-9
TGTGCCAGCAGCCAAGTTACGGGAGGTCGGAACGAGCAGTACTTC	CASSQVTGGRNEQYF	.	TRBJ2-7	TRBD2	TRBV4-2
TGTGCCAGCAGTTTGGTTAGTTGGGCATTATCCTCCTACGAGCAGTACTTC	CASSLVSWALSSYEQYF	.	TRBJ2-7	.	TRBV28
TGTGCCAGCAGCCCGACAGGGTCTCAGCCCCAGCATTTT	CASSPTGSQPQHF	few	TRBJ1-5	TRBD1	TRBV7-9
TGTGCCAGCAGGTCCGGGACAGTCTATGGCTACACCTTC	CASRSGTVYGYTF	few	TRBJ1-2	TRBD1	TRBV6-5
TGTGCCAGCAGCTCTGGACTAGACGAGCAGTTCTTC	CASSSGLDEQFF	.	TRBJ2-1	TRBD2	TRBV5-6
TGTGCCAGTAGGTTGTCAGAGAACACTGAAGCTTTCTTT	CASRLSENTEAFF	few	TRBJ1-1	.	TRBV19
TGTGCCAGCAGTGAAAGTGTGGGGGCTGGCGCTGAAGCTTTCTTT	CASSESVGAGAEAFF	few	TRBJ1-1	.	TRBV2
TGTGCCAGCAGCCGCCGGAGGAACACTGAAGCTTTCTTT	CASSRRRNTEAFF	.	TRBJ1-1	.	TRBV12-3/TRBV12-4
TGCGCCAGCAGCCAAGCAAGCGGCGGCGTAAAGAACTATGGCTACACCTTC	CASSQASGGVKNYGYTF	.	TRBJ1-2	.	TRBV4-1
TGTGCCAGCAGCCAACTAGGCCGTCAGGACCTCCTTTCGTATGGCTACACCTTC	CASSQLGRQDLLSYGYTF	once	TRBJ1-2	.	TRBV4-2